These 32 T cell receptor beta chains were sequenced from one sample in a study of blood T cell repertoires in COVID-19 (dated by TCRdb to 2018 to 2021). Libraries came from the immunoSEQ multiplex PCR assay. TCRdb's version of the immuneACCESS table is confined to in-frame rearrangements and falls short of the full clone set. An unresolved V gene accounts for under half of the shortfall where checked; the remainder is of unknown origin. The sample table holds around 210,000 clones, of which approximately 85% were seen once. In total, the top ten clones hold roughly 5.3% of the sample. The sequenced material came from peripheral blood. These receptor sequences come from a man aged 50 to 60 with COVID-19, enrolled during active disease.

The DNA of the CDR3 is TGTGCCAGCCGCGCCGGGACAGTTGGGAATCAGCCCCAGCATTTT. Amino acids: CASRAGTVGNQPQHF. The chain links TRBV6-5 to TRBJ1-5, with TRBD1 identical over 7 bases. With 8 bases clipped from V and 4 bases from J, the junction kept 11 bases outside the gene matches. CDR3 length: 15 residues. In germline, CDR1 is MNHEY, CDR2 SVGAGI.

The chain employs TRBV20-1 and TRBJ1-1; D possibly corresponds to TRBD1 (5 bases). V lost 2 bases and J lost 10, with 11 bases in between. This CDR3 contains 11 residues. From germline, CDR1 is DFQATT and CDR2 SNEGSKA (reference sequence). CDR3: CSARSGQGAFF. As DNA, the CDR3 is TGCAGTGCTAGATCAGGGCAGGGAGCTTTCTTT.

The chain links TRBV19 to TRBJ1-3; 10 bases line up with TRBD1. The CDR3 is 15 amino acids. V trimming: 6 bases; J trimming: 4 bases; junction bases outside the gene matches: 6. Germline V gene lookup returns CDR1 LNHDA and CDR2 SQIVND (reference sequence). The CDR3 loop is CASRTGQGVGNTIYF. In DNA form, the CDR3 reads TGTGCCAGTAGAACTGGACAGGGGGTCGGAAACACCATATATTTT.

The V and J genes are TRBV6-1 and TRBJ2-2, with 8 positions matching TRBD2. Germline values: CDR1 MNHNS, CDR2 SASEGT. The CDR3 has 17 amino acids. V lost 2 bases and J lost 1; bases outside the gene matches: 6. The CDR3 region has the DNA TGTGCCAGCAGTGAATATCCGGGGGGGCGGAACACCGGGGAGCTGTTTTTT. This codes for CASSEYPGGRNTGELFF.

The rearrangement uses TRBV13 and TRBJ2-3; 8 bases align to TRBD1. Germline V gives CDR1 PRHDT, CDR2 FYEKMQ (reference sequence). Unmatched junction bases numbered 5, after V lost 5 bases and J lost 1 base. The CDR3 spans 15 residues. The CDR3 is CASSPRDRRTDTQYF. The CDR3 DNA is TGTGCCAGCAGCCCTCGGGACAGGCGCACAGATACGCAGTATTTT.

CDR3 sequence (DNA): TGTGCCAGCAGTTACCTGGGTTGGCAGGATGTGTGGGGCTACACCTTC. Translating it yields CASSYLGWQDVWGYTF. This chain links TRBV6-5 with TRBJ1-2; D uncertain. Germline values: CDR1 MNHEY, CDR2 SVGAGI. The CDR3 contains 16 residues. V lost 2 bases, J lost 8 bases, and 21 bases lay in between.

The rearrangement uses TRBV27 and TRBJ2-5; tentative D call: TRBD2 (5 bases). Trimming stripped 5 bases from V and 2 bases from J, with 12 bases between. Germline V lookup: CDR1 MNHEY, CDR2 SMNVEV (reference sequence). This CDR3 is 14 amino acids long. For the CDR3, the DNA is TGTGCCAGCAGTAATGCGGGCCCACAAGAGACCCAGTACTTC. Translated: CASSNAGPQETQYF.

J is TRBJ1-2 and V is TRBV18; perhaps TRBD1 as D (6 bases). V was cut by 3 bases and J by 2 bases, with 10 bases left in between. The germline CDR1 and CDR2 sequences are KGHSH and LQKENI. This CDR3 spans 14 amino acids. The CDR3 region has the DNA TGTGCCAGCTCACCGGGACACCTCAACTATGGCTACACCTTC. Residues: CASSPGHLNYGYTF. The full variable domain, its missing parts supplied by reference TRBV18 and TRBJ1-2, is NAGVMQNPRHLVRRRGQEARLRCSPMKGHSHVYWYRQLPEEGLKFMVYLQKENIIDESGMPKERFSAEFPKEGPSILRIQQVVRGDSAAYFCASSPGHLNYGYTFGSGTRLTVV.

CDR3 protein: CASSIYLRGAGDTQYF. CDR3 nucleotides: TGTGCCAGTAGTATCTACTTGCGGGGGGCGGGAGATACGCAGTATTTT. The V and J genes are TRBV19 and TRBJ2-3, with TRBD2 matching over 8 bases. Trimming cost V 3 bases and J 5 bases; bases outside gene matches: 10. In germline, CDR1 is LNHDA, CDR2 SQIVND (reference sequence). The CDR3 length is 16 residues.

The chain carries TRBV28 and TRBJ2-7; D gene ambiguous. CDR3 size: 13 residues. Germline values: CDR1 MDHEN, CDR2 SYDVKM. The V end lost 2 bases, the J end lost 5 bases, and 10 bases lay between the germline ends. The CDR3, as DNA: TGTGCCAGCAGTTTAGGTGGGCCAGACGAGCAGTACTTC. Translated: CASSLGGPDEQYF.

The V call is TRBV7-9, the J call TRBJ1-3; D is undetermined. The length of the CDR3 is 16 residues. Trimming shortened V by 0 bases and J by 2 bases, and 11 bases separated the two germline ends. Germline V gives CDR1 SEHNR, CDR2 FQNEAQ (reference sequence). The CDR3 DNA is TGTGCCAGCAGCTTAGCGATCGGGAAAGCTGGAAACACCATATATTTT. Translated, it gives CASSLAIGKAGNTIYF.

The rearrangement uses TRBV5-4 and TRBJ2-2; D gene uncertain. V was clipped by 1 base and J by 6 bases, with 7 bases between them. The CDR3 covers 13 residues. Germline CDR1 is SGHNT and CDR2 is YYREEE (reference sequence). The CDR3 sequence is CASSLSSSGELFF. For the CDR3, the DNA is TGTGCCAGCAGCTTGAGTAGCTCCGGGGAGCTGTTTTTT.

The chain combines TRBV27 with TRBJ1-1, with 10 bases matching TRBD1. The V gene end was trimmed by 0 bases and the J gene end by 5 bases; junction bases not matched to a gene: 6. CDR3 length equals 16 residues. Germline loops: CDR1 MNHEY, CDR2 SMNVEV (reference sequence). CDR3 in amino acids: CASSLSGTGVRTEAFF. CDR3 bases: TGTGCCAGCAGTTTATCTGGGACAGGGGTTCGAACTGAAGCTTTCTTT.

V and J are TRBV2 and TRBJ2-4, with 8 bases fitting TRBD1. V shed 6 bases, J shed 6 bases, and the junction held 7 bases outside the gene matches. The CDR3 runs to 14 residues. Germline V lookup: CDR1 SNHLY, CDR2 FYNNEI. As DNA, the CDR3 is TGTGCCAGCAGCCCGGGACAGGAGAGAAACATTCAGTACTTC. Translation gives CASSPGQERNIQYF.

J is TRBJ1-4 and V is TRBV3-1 (or the pseudogene TRBV3-2), with 10 bases fitting TRBD1. Germline V gene lookup returns CDR1 LGHDT and CDR2 YNNKEL (reference sequence). This CDR3 has 14 amino acids. J lost 7 bases, V lost 3 bases, and 2 bases had no gene match. CDR3 residues: CASSHRDRGEKLFF. The CDR3, as DNA: TGTGCCAGCAGCCACCGGGACAGGGGTGAAAAACTGTTTTTT.

J is TRBJ1-5 and V is TRBV5-8; TRBD1 might be the D (5 bases). V lost 0 bases and J lost 3, with 10 bases in between. The CDR3 consists of 15 residues. Germline V gives CDR1 SGHTS, CDR2 YDEGEE. The CDR3 DNA is TGTGCCAGCAGCTTGGAGTCAGGGCCCAATCAGCCCCAGCATTTT. It yields the protein CASSLESGPNQPQHF.

V is TRBV6-5 and J is TRBJ2-3; 8 nucleotides align to TRBD2. The trim removed 6 bases at V and 0 bases at J, leaving 5 bases unmatched. Germline V gene sequence: CDR1 MNHEY, CDR2 SVGAGI. This CDR3 region has 15 residues. In nucleotides, the CDR3 is TGTGCCAGCAGACGGGGGGGCTCTAGCACAGATACGCAGTATTTT. It translates to CASRRGGSSTDTQYF.

This chain uses TRBV27 with TRBJ2-2, with a weak D call TRBD1 (5 bases). The CDR3 spans 15 residues. V gave up 3 bases and J gave up 4 bases, with 12 bases separating them. Looked up from germline, CDR1 is MNHEY and CDR2 is SMNVEV (reference sequence). The CDR3 is CASSFLDRTTGELFF. The CDR3 bases are TGTGCCAGCAGTTTTCTTGACAGAACCACCGGGGAGCTGTTTTTT.

V gene TRBV5-3 combines with J gene TRBJ2-6, with 8 positions matching TRBD1. TRBV5-3 is assigned to the ORF class and has an uncertain function. V was pared by 0 bases and J by 0 bases, with 17 bases of the junction left unmatched. The CDR3 is 22 amino acids. CDR3 in DNA: TGTGCCAGAAGCTTGGTACCTTTGGGGGCAGGGGGCGACGACTCTGGGGCCAACGTCCTGACTTTC. Protein: CARSLVPLGAGGDDSGANVLTF.

The rearrangement links TRBV6-5 to TRBJ1-6; 10 nucleotides agree with TRBD1. This CDR3 spans 15 amino acids. The germline V gene has CDR1 MNHEY and CDR2 SVGAGI. J gave up 10 bases and V 0 bases, and 3 bases lay outside the gene matches. This CDR3 reads CASSYSGQGESPLHF. In DNA, the CDR3 is TGTGCCAGCAGTTACTCCGGACAGGGGGAATCACCCCTCCACTTT.

This chain joins TRBV6-5 and TRBJ2-7; D is possibly TRBD2 (6 bases). Trimming took off 2 bases at V and 4 bases at J, with 15 bases between the two ends. This CDR3 spans 15 amino acids. Germline V gives CDR1 MNHEY, CDR2 SVGAGI. For the CDR3, the DNA is TGTGCCAGCAGTTACGGAGGGGCTCGGTCTTACGAGCAGTACTTC. It encodes CASSYGGARSYEQYF.

This clone has only a few counts. The chain couples TRBV5-1 to TRBJ2-2; D is perhaps TRBD1 (6 bases). V lost 1 base to trimming and J lost 0 bases, with 10 bases between them. Germline CDR1 SGHRS, CDR2 YFSETQ. The CDR3 has 16 amino acids. The CDR3 here is CASSLSGTPNTGELFF. DNA of the CDR3: TGCGCCAGCAGCTTGTCCGGGACACCGAACACCGGGGAGCTGTTTTTT.

This rearrangement joins TRBV7-2 to TRBJ2-7, with a possible D match to TRBD1 (5 bases). V lost 5 bases and J lost 1, with 12 bases in between. The CDR3 runs to 14 residues. CDR1 SGHTA and CDR2 FQGNSA come from the germline V gene. The CDR3 is CASSPRQFSYEQYF. The CDR3, as DNA: TGTGCCAGCAGCCCTCGACAGTTTTCCTACGAGCAGTACTTC.

This clone has only one observation. J is TRBJ1-2 and V is TRBV7-2; 7 bases agree with TRBD1. The ends lost 6 bases at V and 1 base at J; junction bases unmatched: 5. The CDR3 spans 14 residues. CDR1 and CDR2 (germline): SGHTA, FQGNSA. This chain's CDR3 is CASSPTGINYGYTF. In DNA form, the CDR3 reads TGTGCCAGCAGTCCGACAGGGATTAACTATGGCTACACCTTC. The complete variable domain, with remaining parts taken from reference TRBV7-2 and TRBJ1-2, reads GAGVSQSPSNKVTEKGKDVELRCDPISGHTALYWYRQSLGQGLEFLIYFQGNSAPDKSGLPSDRFSAERTGGSVSTLTIQRTQQEDSAVYLCASSPTGINYGYTFGSGTRLTVV.

The chain uses TRBV6-5 and TRBJ2-5; TRBD1 aligns across 7 bases. J gave up 1 base and V 4 bases, and 6 bases lay outside the gene matches. The CDR3 is 15 amino acids. In germline, CDR1 is MNHEY, CDR2 SVGAGI. The CDR3 sequence is CASSWTRDSQETQYF. CDR3 sequence (DNA): TGTGCCAGCAGTTGGACCCGGGACAGCCAAGAGACCCAGTACTTC.

This clone was seen a few times. The chain links TRBV6-1 to TRBJ1-1; D might be TRBD1 (6 bases). The CDR3 runs 14 residues. Germline loops: CDR1 MNHNS, CDR2 SASEGT. The V end lost 1 base, the J end lost 4 bases, and 10 bases lay between the germline ends. The CDR3 spells CASSEGRGATEAFF. CDR3 DNA sequence: TGTGCCAGCAGTGAAGGGCGGGGGGCCACTGAAGCTTTCTTT.

J is TRBJ1-5 and V is TRBV5-4; weak D call: TRBD1 (5 bases). CDR3 length: 16 amino acids. CDR1 SGHNT and CDR2 YYREEE come from the germline V gene (reference sequence). Trimming pared 0 bases from V and 2 bases from J, leaving 12 bases between. CDR3 loop: CASSLGPGRGNQPQHF. The CDR3 region has the DNA TGTGCCAGCAGCTTGGGTCCGGGCAGGGGCAATCAGCCCCAGCATTTT.

The chain recombines TRBV29-1 with TRBJ2-2; tentatively, D is TRBD2 (6 bases). CDR1 SQVTM and CDR2 ANQGSEA come from the germline V gene. Trimming removed 5 bases from V and 1 base from J, with 14 bases in between. CDR3 length: 15 residues. CDR3 coding DNA: TGCAGCGTTTTAATCGGGGGAAAGAACACCGGGGAGCTGTTTTTT. Protein: CSVLIGGKNTGELFF.

This chain uses TRBV30 with TRBJ2-5; D remains unclear. Germline V gene sequence: CDR1 GTSNPN, CDR2 SVGIG (reference sequence). The CDR3 length is 11 residues. The V and J ends lost 2 bases and 5 bases respectively, with 6 bases between them. CDR3 loop: CAWSLWETQYF. The CDR3 DNA is TGTGCCTGGAGTCTATGGGAGACCCAGTACTTC.

The chain has TRBV6-5 and TRBJ1-5, with 9 nucleotides matching TRBD1. This CDR3 is 15 amino acids long. Germline CDR1 MNHEY, CDR2 SVGAGI. Losses at the gene ends were 6 bases for V and 10 bases for J; bases not matched to a gene: 13. CDR3 amino acids: CASSTGGAPGSPQHF. The DNA of the CDR3 is TGTGCCAGCAGCACAGGGGGCGCCCCTGGGAGCCCCCAGCATTTT.

This chain connects TRBV6-5 to TRBJ2-1, with TRBD2 as a possible D gene (6 bases). Germline-derived CDR1 and CDR2 are MNHEY and SVGAGI. The CDR3 is 13 amino acids. V was cut by 7 bases and J by 8 bases, with 15 bases left in between. CDR3 in DNA: TGTGCCAGCACTGGAGGGGCCCTTGATGAGCAGTTCTTC. It codes for CASTGGALDEQFF.

The CDR3 region has the DNA TGTGCCAGCAGTCAGATCACAGGGTTCGGCTACACCTTC. Translating it yields CASSQITGFGYTF. The chain has TRBV12-3 or TRBV12-4 and TRBJ1-2, with D tentatively TRBD1 (6 bases). The CDR3 sequence is 13 residues long. Trimming took 5 bases from V and 8 from J, leaving 15 bases between them.